These T cell receptor beta chains were read from a single sample in a study of cytomegalovirus exposure and HLA in healthy donors. Sequencing was performed with immunoSEQ multiplex PCR; in TCRdb, only in-frame clones are kept and a portion is missing. The table records roughly 160,000 clones, 70% to 85% of them present only once. The sequencing input was PBMCs. The receptors derive from a woman aged 30 to 39 in good health and CMV-seronegative. The CDR3 runs from the conserved cysteine through the conserved F or W. D genes are given only for firm matches. Rows give clone size only sometimes, using once, few, many, or a class for an expanded clone.

J	size	V	D	DNA	CDR3
TRBJ2-7	NA	TRBV7-3	NA	TGTGCCAGCAGCCTCGGACTGACCAGCTCCTACGAGCAGTACTTC	CASSLGLTSSYEQYF
TRBJ1-3	NA	TRBV4-3	TRBD1	TGCGCCAGCAGCCAAGAAAGGGGGCACCTGGACACCATATATTTT	CASSQERGHLDTIYF
TRBJ1-5	NA	TRBV28	NA	TGTGCCAGCAGTTTCAATCCAGATAGCAATCAGCCCCAGCATTTT	CASSFNPDSNQPQHF
TRBJ2-7	NA	TRBV2	NA	TGTGCCAGCAGTGACCACGGGGGAGCCTACGAGCAGTACTTC	CASSDHGGAYEQYF
TRBJ2-1	NA	TRBV2	TRBD2	TGTGCCAGCAGTGAAATTGGACTAGCGGTACTCGGGGATGAGCAGTTCTTC	CASSEIGLAVLGDEQFF
TRBJ2-7	NA	TRBV27	NA	TGTGCCAGCAGTGACAGATCCTACGAGCAGTACTTC	CASSDRSYEQYF
TRBJ2-2	once	TRBV5-4	NA	TGTGCCAGCAGCTTTGGACAGTCCGCGAACACCGGGGAGCTGTTTTTT	CASSFGQSANTGELFF
TRBJ2-7	NA	TRBV2	NA	TGTGCCAGCAGTGAAGCGGCAGGGGCTTCCTACGAGCAGTACTTC	CASSEAAGASYEQYF
TRBJ2-3	NA	TRBV28	NA	TGTGCCAGCAGTCCCTCGACAGTCAGCACAGATACGCAGTATTTT	CASSPSTVSTDTQYF
TRBJ1-3	NA	TRBV7-2	NA	TGTGCCAGCAGCCCATCTAAGAGGTGGGGAAACACCATATATTTT	CASSPSKRWGNTIYF
TRBJ1-2	NA	TRBV5-6	NA	TGTGCCAGCAGCTTGGTCTCAACTTCGAGAGGCTACACCTTC	CASSLVSTSRGYTF
TRBJ1-2	NA	TRBV4-3	NA	TGCGCCAGCAGCCAAGATGGCAACGTACCCAATGGCTACACCTTC	CASSQDGNVPNGYTF
TRBJ2-7	few	TRBV14	TRBD2	TGTGCCAGCAGCCATACAACGGGAGGGTACGAGCAGTACTTC	CASSHTTGGYEQYF
TRBJ2-3	NA	TRBV9	TRBD2	TGTGCCAGCGCTACTAGCGGGAGCCTTAGCACAGATACGCAGTATTTT	CASATSGSLSTDTQYF
TRBJ2-5	NA	TRBV5-5	TRBD2	TGTGCCAGCAGCTTTAGCGGGTCCGGAGAGGCCCAGTACTTC	CASSFSGSGEAQYF
TRBJ2-1	NA	TRBV2	TRBD2	TGTGCCAGCAGTGAATCCGGGACTAGCGGGAGGTGGTGGAATGAGCAGTTCTTC	CASSESGTSGRWWNEQFF
TRBJ2-1	NA	TRBV6-1	NA	TGTGCCAGCAGTGAGGGGCGTAACAATGAGCAGTTCTTC	CASSEGRNNEQFF
TRBJ2-7	once	TRBV18	TRBD2	TGTGCCAGCTCACAACTAGCGGGAGCCGGGGAGCAGTACTTC	CASSQLAGAGEQYF
TRBJ2-7	NA	TRBV6-1	NA	TGTGCCAGCAGTGAAGACCCGGGATGGCCCCTCGAGCAGTACTTC	CASSEDPGWPLEQYF
TRBJ1-2	NA	TRBV27	TRBD1	TGTGCCAGCAGTATTGACTCGACAGGGAGGTACAGCGACTATGGCTACACCTTC	CASSIDSTGRYSDYGYTF
TRBJ2-3	NA	TRBV13	NA	TGTGCCAGCAGCTCCCGGTGGGATACGCAGTATTTT	CASSSRWDTQYF
TRBJ1-1	NA	TRBV2	NA	TGTGCCAGCAGTGCTGACACTGAAGCTTTCTTT	CASSADTEAFF
TRBJ2-7	NA	TRBV7-9	TRBD1	TGTGCCAGCAGCCCGGGACAGGGGCACTACGAGCAGTACTTC	CASSPGQGHYEQYF
TRBJ1-1	NA	TRBV14	NA	TGTGCCAGCAGCCCCTTAGGCGGGACGGTGAACACTGAAGCTTTCTTT	CASSPLGGTVNTEAFF
TRBJ2-7	NA	TRBV27	TRBD1	TGTGCCAGCAGTTTCCAACCGGGACAGGTCTCCTACGAGCAGTACTTC	CASSFQPGQVSYEQYF
TRBJ2-2	few	TRBV4-2	NA	TGTGCCAGCAGCCAAGCCCCCCAGGGAACTGCAAGCATGTGGGAGCTGTTTTTT	CASSQAPQGTASMWELFF
TRBJ1-1	NA	TRBV6-5	NA	TGTGCCAGCAGTTATAACGAGGGCGTCGGCACTGAAGCTTTCTTT	CASSYNEGVGTEAFF
TRBJ1-5	NA	TRBV5-7	TRBD1	TGTGCCAGCAGCTTGGGCCACGGGACAGGGATCTGCAGACAGCCCCAGCATTTT	CASSLGHGTGICRQPQHF
TRBJ2-3	NA	TRBV7-9	NA	TGTGCCAGCAGCTTTCGACTCCCCACAGATACGCAGTATTTT	CASSFRLPTDTQYF
TRBJ2-7	NA	TRBV7-9	NA	TGTTCCAGCAGCTTACCGGTCCTGGGGAGTTCTTCCTACGAGCAGTACTTC	CSSSLPVLGSSSYEQYF
TRBJ1-2	NA	TRBV2	NA	TGTGCCAGCAGTGAAACGACAGGAGACTATGGCTACACCTTC	CASSETTGDYGYTF
TRBJ2-1	NA	TRBV4-1	NA	TGCGCCAGCAGCCATAGCGGCCCACCCTACAATGAGCAGTTCTTC	CASSHSGPPYNEQFF
TRBJ1-4	NA	TRBV27	NA	TGTGCCAGCAGTTTATTTTACAGGGACAATGAAAAACTGTTTTTT	CASSLFYRDNEKLFF
TRBJ2-1	NA	TRBV6-5	NA	TGTGCCAGCACCTTACTTGCGGGACGTTACAATGAGCAGTTCTTC	CASTLLAGRYNEQFF